The present T cell receptor (beta chain) was sequenced within a study of cytomegalovirus exposure and HLA in healthy donors. Notes on the study in general: Later analysis indicated greater clonal expansion among HLA-associated TCR beta chains than among equally common other chains. As a later analysis showed, several of the most significant clusters appeared to be linked to common viral pathogens.

PCR involved 60 Vbeta and 13 Jbeta primers. Original data processing: Later reanalysis found tens of millions of unique TCR beta chains, about 11 million of them shared. Data came from immunoSEQ multiplex PCR; TCRdb stores just in-frame clones and leaves some out. The V and J calls and clone size were taken over from that table, and D and trimming were inferred from the DNA. The sample gives about 190,000 clones, 60% to 80% of which show up once; 1.5% to 2% is in the top ten. Comments on this clone: The antigen remains undetermined.

CDR1 and CDR2 (germline): MNHNS, SASEGT. The CDR3 is 15 residues long. V lost 8 bases, J lost 0 bases, and 9 bases stayed unmatched. This chain uses TRBV6-1 with TRBJ1-2; TRBD1 agrees at 7 bases. Input material: PBMCs. The clonotype originates from a woman aged 18-29 years in good health and CMV-seronegative. CDR3 sequence (DNA): TGTGCCAGCGAAACAGGGGCTTCGGCTAACTATGGCTACACCTTC. Amino acids: CASETGASANYGYTF.